The 8 T cell receptor beta chains in this list originate from one sample, sequenced in a study of shared clonotypes between healthy human individuals. Only CD45RO-negative cells positively selected for CCR7 counted as naive CD8 cells, so terminally differentiated effector memory CD45RA+ cells were excluded. Sequenced by immunoSEQ multiplex PCR; TCRdb stores in-frame clones only, minus some. Among about 2,200,000 clones listed, roughly 91% were seen once. The specimen sequenced was naive CD8+ T cells from PBMCs. Source of these receptors: a man younger than 35 in good health. Some clones in this sample may be carry-over from other donors' samples.

The chain combines TRBV2 with TRBJ2-7, with unresolved D. Between the trimmed V and J ends, which lost 6 bases and 3 bases, there was a span of 3 bases. The CDR3 sequence is 10 residues long. Germline loops: CDR1 SNHLY, CDR2 FYNNEI. The chain's CDR3 is CASRYYEQYF. CDR3 nucleotide sequence: TGTGCCAGCAGGTACTACGAGCAGTACTTC.

V is TRBV5-4 and J is TRBJ2-5; possible D gene TRBD2, 5 bases. There are 14 residues in the CDR3. CDR1 and CDR2 from the germline V gene are SGHNT and YYREEE (reference sequence). The V end was cut by 3 bases, the J end by 0 bases, with 9 bases between. The CDR3 loop reads CASSWGDYQETQYF. CDR3 nucleotide sequence: TGTGCCAGCAGCTGGGGAGACTACCAAGAGACCCAGTACTTC.

The genes are TRBV21-1 and TRBJ1-1; the table gives TRBD1 as D, unverified against the DNA. TRBV21-1 is a recognized pseudogene. The CDR3 extends over 13 amino acids. DNA of the CDR3: TGTGCCAGCAGCGACTCCACGACAGGGATGACTTTCTTT. Translated: CASSDSTTGMTFF.

The chain combines TRBV18 with TRBJ2-3, with D possibly called TRBD1 or TRBD2 (5 bases each). The V and J ends lost 6 bases and 0 bases respectively, with 16 bases between them. The CDR3 is 16 residues long. CDR1 KGHSH and CDR2 LQKENI come from the germline V gene. CDR3 coding DNA: TGTGCCAGCTCGTCGCCGGGGACCTCTAGCACAGATACGCAGTATTTT. Residues: CASSSPGTSSTDTQYF.

The chain has TRBV29-1 and TRBJ1-2; a weak D match, TRBD1 (5 bases). V lost 6 bases to trimming and J lost 8 bases, with 13 bases between them. Germline V gene data show CDR1 as SQVTM and CDR2 as ANQGSEA. The CDR3 spans 11 residues. CDR3 in amino acids: CSVGGILGYTF. CDR3 in DNA: TGCAGCGTCGGGGGTATTCTGGGCTACACCTTC.

This clone was observed once. The chain combines TRBV7-9 with TRBJ2-7, with D uncertain. Germline V gives CDR1 SEHNR, CDR2 FQNEAQ (reference sequence). V lost 5 bases and J lost 0, with 17 bases in between. CDR3 length: 16 residues. This CDR3 reads CASSPGPTAYSYEQYF. CDR3 nucleotides: TGTGCCAGCAGCCCAGGCCCCACCGCTTACTCCTACGAGCAGTACTTC.

The chain couples TRBV28 to TRBJ2-3; no clear D. The germline V and J ends were trimmed by 5 bases and 4 bases, with 13 bases remaining between them. CDR1 and CDR2 from the germline V gene are MDHEN and SYDVKM. This CDR3 spans 14 amino acids. CDR3 coding DNA: TGTGCCAGCAGTGAGATACGGGCACCAGATACGCAGTATTTT. Its protein product is CASSEIRAPDTQYF.

This chain uses TRBV28 with TRBJ2-6; perhaps TRBD1 as D (6 bases). The CDR3 has 15 amino acids. Trimming stripped 4 bases from V and 4 bases from J, with 11 bases between. The germline CDR1 and CDR2 sequences are MDHEN and SYDVKM. As DNA, the CDR3 is TGTGCCAGCAGTTCCACAGGGTACGGGGCCAACGTCCTGACTTTC. It yields the protein CASSSTGYGANVLTF.